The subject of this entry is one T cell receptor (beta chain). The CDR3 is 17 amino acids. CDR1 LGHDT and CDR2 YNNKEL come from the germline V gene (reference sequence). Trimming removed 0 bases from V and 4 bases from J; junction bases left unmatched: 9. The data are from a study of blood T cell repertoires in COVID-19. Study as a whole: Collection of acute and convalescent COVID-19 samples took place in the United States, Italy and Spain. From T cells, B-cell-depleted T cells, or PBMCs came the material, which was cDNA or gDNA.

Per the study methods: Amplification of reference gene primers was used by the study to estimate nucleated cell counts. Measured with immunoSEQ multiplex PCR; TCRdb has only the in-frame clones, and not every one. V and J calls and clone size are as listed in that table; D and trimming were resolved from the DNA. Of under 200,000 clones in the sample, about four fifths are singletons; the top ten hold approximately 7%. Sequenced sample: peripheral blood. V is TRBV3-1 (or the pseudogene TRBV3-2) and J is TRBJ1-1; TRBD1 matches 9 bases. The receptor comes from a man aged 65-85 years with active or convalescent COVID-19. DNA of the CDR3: TGTGCCAGCAGCCAAGAGGGACAGGGTAGGTTCGGCACTGAAGCTTTCTTT. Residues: CASSQEGQGRFGTEAFF.